This TCR beta chain was recorded in a study of identical twins. Notes on the study in general: Recombination models fit unrelated individuals' TCR alpha sharing but underestimated twins'. Conclusions relied on cross-sectional statistical analysis, not following the same donors. A partial confounding effect on zero-insertion analyses could come from invariant MAIT and iNKT cells.

MiXCR, run by TCRdb on the 5' RACE reads, gives a single entry per CDR3 protein. The sample includes 450,000 or so distinct CDR3 sequences, 24% seen only once; the top ten take approximately 2.9%. This clonotype came up a few times. Antigen unknown. V was pared by 2 bases and J by 3 bases, with 10 bases between. The CDR3 contains 14 residues. Per germline, CDR1 MNHEY and CDR2 SVGAGI. This same sample was also part of a study on T cells expressing NK-cell markers. This second report adds: It was from sorted CD3+CD56+NKG2C+, CD3+CD56+NKG2C- and CD3+CD56-NKG2C+ T cells that TCR beta repertoires came.

Sequenced material: CD4+ T cells sorted from blood. V usage is TRBV6-5 and J usage is TRBJ1-2, with D perhaps matching TRBD1 (5 bases). This receptor was obtained from a woman under 30 in good health. CDR3 region: CASSYAQGDYGYTF. As DNA, the CDR3 is TGTGCCAGCAGTTACGCGCAGGGTGACTATGGCTACACCTTC.